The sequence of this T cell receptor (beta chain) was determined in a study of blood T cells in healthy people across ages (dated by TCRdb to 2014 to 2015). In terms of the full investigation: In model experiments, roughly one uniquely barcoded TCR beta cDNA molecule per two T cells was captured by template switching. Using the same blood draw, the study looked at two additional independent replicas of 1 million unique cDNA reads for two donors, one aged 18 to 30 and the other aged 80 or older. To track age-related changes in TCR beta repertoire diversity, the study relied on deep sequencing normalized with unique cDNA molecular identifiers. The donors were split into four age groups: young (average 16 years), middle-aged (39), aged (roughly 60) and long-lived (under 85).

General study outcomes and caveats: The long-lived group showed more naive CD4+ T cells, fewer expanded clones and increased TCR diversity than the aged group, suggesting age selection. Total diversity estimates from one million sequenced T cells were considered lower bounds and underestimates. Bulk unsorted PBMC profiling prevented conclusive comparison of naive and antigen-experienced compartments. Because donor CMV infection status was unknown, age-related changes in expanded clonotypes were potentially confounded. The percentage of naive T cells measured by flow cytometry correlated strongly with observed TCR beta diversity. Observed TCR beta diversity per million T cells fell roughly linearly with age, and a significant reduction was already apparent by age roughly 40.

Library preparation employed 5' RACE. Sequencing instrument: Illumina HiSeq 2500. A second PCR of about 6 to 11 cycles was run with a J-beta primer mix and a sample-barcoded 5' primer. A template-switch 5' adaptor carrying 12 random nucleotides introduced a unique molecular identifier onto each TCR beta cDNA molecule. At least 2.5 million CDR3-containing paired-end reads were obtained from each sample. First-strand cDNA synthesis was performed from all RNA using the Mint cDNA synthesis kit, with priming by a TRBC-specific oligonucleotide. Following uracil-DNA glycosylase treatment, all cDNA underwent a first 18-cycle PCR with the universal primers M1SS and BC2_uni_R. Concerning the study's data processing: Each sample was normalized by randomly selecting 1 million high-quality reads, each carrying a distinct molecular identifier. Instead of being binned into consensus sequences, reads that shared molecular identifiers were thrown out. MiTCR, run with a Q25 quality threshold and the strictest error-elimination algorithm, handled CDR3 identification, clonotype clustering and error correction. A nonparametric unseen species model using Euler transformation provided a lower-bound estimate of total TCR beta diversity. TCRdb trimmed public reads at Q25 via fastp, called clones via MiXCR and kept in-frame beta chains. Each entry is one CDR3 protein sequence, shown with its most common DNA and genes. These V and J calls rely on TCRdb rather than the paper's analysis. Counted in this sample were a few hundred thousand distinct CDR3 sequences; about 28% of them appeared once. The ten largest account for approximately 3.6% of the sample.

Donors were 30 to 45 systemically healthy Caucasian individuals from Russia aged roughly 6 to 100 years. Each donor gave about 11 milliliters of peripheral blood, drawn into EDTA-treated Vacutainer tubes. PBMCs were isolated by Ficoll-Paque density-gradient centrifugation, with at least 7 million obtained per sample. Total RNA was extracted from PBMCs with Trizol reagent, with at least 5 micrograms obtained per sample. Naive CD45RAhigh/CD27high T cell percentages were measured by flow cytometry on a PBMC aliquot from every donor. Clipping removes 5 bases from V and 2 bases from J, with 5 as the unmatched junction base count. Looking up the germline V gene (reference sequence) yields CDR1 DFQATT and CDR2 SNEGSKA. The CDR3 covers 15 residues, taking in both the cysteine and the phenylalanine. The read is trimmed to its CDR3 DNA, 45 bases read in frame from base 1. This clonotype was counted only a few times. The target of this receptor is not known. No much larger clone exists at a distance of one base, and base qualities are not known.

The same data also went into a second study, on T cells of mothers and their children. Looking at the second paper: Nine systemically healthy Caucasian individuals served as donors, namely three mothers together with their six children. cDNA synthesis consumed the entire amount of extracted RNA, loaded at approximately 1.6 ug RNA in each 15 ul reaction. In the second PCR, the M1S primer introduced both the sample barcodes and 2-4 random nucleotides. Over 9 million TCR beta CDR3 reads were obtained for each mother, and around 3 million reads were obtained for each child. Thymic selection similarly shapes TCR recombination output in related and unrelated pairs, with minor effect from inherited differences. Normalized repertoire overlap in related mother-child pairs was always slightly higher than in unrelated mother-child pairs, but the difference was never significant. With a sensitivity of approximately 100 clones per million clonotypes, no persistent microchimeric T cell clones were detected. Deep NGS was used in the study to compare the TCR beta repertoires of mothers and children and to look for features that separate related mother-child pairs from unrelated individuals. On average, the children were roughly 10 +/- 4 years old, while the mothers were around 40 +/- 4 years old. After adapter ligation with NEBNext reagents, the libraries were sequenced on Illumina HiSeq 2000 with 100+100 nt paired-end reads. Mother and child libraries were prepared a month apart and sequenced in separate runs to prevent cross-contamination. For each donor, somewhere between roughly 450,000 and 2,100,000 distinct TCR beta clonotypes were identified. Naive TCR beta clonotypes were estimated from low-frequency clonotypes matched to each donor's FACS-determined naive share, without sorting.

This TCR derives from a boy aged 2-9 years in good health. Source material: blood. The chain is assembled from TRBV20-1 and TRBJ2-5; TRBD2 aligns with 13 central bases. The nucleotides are TGCAGTGCTGGCGGGACTAGCGGGAATCAAGAGACCCAGTACTTC. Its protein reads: CSAGGTSGNQETQYF.